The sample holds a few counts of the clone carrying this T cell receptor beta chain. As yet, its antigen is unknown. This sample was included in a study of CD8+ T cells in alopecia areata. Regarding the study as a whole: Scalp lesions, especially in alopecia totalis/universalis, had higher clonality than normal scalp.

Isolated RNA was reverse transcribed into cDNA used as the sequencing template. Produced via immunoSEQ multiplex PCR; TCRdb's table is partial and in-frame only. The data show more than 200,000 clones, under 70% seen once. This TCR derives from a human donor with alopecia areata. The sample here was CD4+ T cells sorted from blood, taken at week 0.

DNA for the CDR3: TGTGCCAGCAGAACCGGGATCAGACCAGATACGCAGTATTTT. The encoded protein is CASRTGIRPDTQYF. V is TRBV2 and J is TRBJ2-3; D is possibly TRBD2 (5 bases). V lost 6 bases, J lost 4 bases, and 14 bases lay in between. Germline CDR1 SNHLY, CDR2 FYNNEI. The CDR3 extends over 14 amino acids.